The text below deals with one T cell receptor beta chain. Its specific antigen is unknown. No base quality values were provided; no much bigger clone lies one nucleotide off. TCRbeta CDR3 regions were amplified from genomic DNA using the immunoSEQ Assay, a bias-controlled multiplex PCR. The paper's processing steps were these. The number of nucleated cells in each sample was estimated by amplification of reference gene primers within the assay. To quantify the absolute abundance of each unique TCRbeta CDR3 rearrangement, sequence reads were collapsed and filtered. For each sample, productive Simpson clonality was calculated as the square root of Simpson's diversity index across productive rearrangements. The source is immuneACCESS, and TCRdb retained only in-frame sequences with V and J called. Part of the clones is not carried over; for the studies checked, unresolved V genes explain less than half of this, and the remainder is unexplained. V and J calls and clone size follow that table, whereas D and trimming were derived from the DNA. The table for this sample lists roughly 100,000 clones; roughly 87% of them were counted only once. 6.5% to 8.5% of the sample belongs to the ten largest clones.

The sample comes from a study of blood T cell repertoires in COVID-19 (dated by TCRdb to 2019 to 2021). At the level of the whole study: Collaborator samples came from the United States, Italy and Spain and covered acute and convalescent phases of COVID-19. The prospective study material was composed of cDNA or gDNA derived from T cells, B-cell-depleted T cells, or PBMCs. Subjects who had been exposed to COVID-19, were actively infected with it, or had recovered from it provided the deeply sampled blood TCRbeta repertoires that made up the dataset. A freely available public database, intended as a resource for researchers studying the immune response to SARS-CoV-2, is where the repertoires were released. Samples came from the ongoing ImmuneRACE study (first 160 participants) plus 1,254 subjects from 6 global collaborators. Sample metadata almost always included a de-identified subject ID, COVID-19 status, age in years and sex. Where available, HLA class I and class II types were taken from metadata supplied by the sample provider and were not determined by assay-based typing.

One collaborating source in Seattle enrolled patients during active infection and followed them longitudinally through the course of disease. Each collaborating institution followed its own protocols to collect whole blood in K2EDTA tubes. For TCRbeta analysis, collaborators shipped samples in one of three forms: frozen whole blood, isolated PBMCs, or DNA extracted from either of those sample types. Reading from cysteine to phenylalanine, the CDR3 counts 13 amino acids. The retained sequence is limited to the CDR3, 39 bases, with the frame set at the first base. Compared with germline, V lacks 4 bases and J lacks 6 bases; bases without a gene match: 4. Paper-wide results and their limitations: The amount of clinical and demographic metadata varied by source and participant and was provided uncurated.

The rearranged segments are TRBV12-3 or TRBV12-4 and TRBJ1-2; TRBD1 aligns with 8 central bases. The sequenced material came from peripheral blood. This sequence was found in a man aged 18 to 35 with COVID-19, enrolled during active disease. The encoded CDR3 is CASSSGGGNGYTF. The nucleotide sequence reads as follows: TGTGCCAGCAGTTCAGGGGGCGGTAATGGCTACACCTTC.